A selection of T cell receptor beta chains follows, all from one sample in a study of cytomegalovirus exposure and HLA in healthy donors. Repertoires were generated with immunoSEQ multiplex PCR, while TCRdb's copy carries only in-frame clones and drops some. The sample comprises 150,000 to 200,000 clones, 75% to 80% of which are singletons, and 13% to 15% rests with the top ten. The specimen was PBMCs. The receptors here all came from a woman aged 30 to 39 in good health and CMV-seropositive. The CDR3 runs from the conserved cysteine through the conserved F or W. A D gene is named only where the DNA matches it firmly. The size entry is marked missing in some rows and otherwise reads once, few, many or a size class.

CASSLVTVETQYF TGTGCCAGCAGCTTGGTGACAGTCGAGACCCAGTACTTC TRBJ2-5 . TRBV5-5 .
CASSLSGVGDTQYF TGTGCCAGCAGCCTTAGCGGGGTGGGAGATACGCAGTATTTT TRBJ2-3 . TRBV7-9 TRBD2
CASSVEQGATGNTIYF TGTGCCAGCAGCGTAGAACAGGGAGCTACCGGAAACACCATATATTTT TRBJ1-3 . TRBV9 .
CASSLLGGDRYTF TGCGCCAGCAGCTTGCTAGGGGGCGACCGCTACACCTTC TRBJ1-2 . TRBV5-1 TRBD1
CASTPGTEAFF TGTGCCAGCACCCCCGGGACTGAAGCTTTCTTT TRBJ1-1 . TRBV13 .
CASSRPLGGGYEQYF TGTGCCAGCAGCCGTCCCCTTGGCGGGGGCTACGAGCAGTACTTC TRBJ2-7 . TRBV5-4 TRBD2
CAWIPSPVNTEAFF TGTGCCTGGATCCCTAGCCCGGTGAACACTGAAGCTTTCTTT TRBJ1-1 . TRBV30 .
CASSLRGNTEAFF TGTGCCAGCAGCCTCAGGGGAAACACTGAAGCTTTCTTT TRBJ1-1 once TRBV7-3 .
CASSLESGGGYEQYF TGTGCCAGCAGCTTAGAAAGCGGGGGGGGTTACGAGCAGTACTTC TRBJ2-7 once TRBV7-6 TRBD2
CASGQPEWEGYTF TGTGCCAGCGGACAGCCTGAATGGGAGGGCTACACCTTC TRBJ1-2 . TRBV7-9 .
CASEQGRLQETQYF TGTGCCAGCGAGCAGGGGCGGTTGCAAGAGACCCAGTACTTC TRBJ2-5 . TRBV2 .
CAISWDSNNSPLHF TGTGCCATCAGCTGGGACAGTAATAATTCACCCCTCCACTTT TRBJ1-6 few TRBV10-3 TRBD1
CSSSFPHQSSGSTGELFF TGTTCCAGCAGCTTTCCCCATCAATCTAGCGGGAGTACCGGGGAGCTGTTTTTT TRBJ2-2 . TRBV7-9 TRBD2
CASRQVNTQYF TGTGCCAGCAGACAGGTGAATACGCAGTATTTT TRBJ2-3 . TRBV28 .
CASSLESGEQETQYF TGCGCCAGCAGCTTGGAGTCAGGGGAACAAGAGACCCAGTACTTC TRBJ2-5 . TRBV5-1 .
CASRNGGAGEQFF TGTGCCAGCAGGAACGGGGGGGCCGGTGAGCAGTTCTTC TRBJ2-1 . TRBV6-5 TRBD2
CASSPERSEQYF TGTGCCAGCTCACCGGAGCGCTCCGAGCAGTACTTC TRBJ2-7 . TRBV18 .
CASSVDTSGQETQYF TGTGCCAGCAGCGTAGACACCTCAGGGCAAGAGACCCAGTACTTC TRBJ2-5 . TRBV9 .
CASSLLIGVEETQYF TGTGCCAGCAGCTTATTGATAGGGGTCGAGGAGACCCAGTACTTC TRBJ2-5 once TRBV7-2 .
CASSPFTKGALSNQPQHF TGTGCCAGCAGTCCCTTTACGAAGGGGGCGTTAAGCAATCAGCCCCAGCATTTT TRBJ1-5 . TRBV28 TRBD1
CATSEWDRVVGGYTF TGTGCCACCAGCGAATGGGACAGAGTCGTGGGTGGCTACACCTTC TRBJ1-2 . TRBV15 TRBD1
CASSSPGVPSYGYTF TGTGCCAGCAGTTCCCCCGGTGTTCCGAGCTATGGCTACACCTTC TRBJ1-2 . TRBV6-5 .
CASGGASTYEQYF TGTGCTAGCGGCGGGGCGTCCACCTACGAGCAGTACTTC TRBJ2-7 . TRBV12-5 .
CASSPGGRNEKLFF TGTGCCAGCAGTCCAGGGGGCCGAAATGAAAAACTGTTTTTT TRBJ1-4 . TRBV28 TRBD1
CASSSTDRAGNTIYF TGTGCCAGCAGCTCAACGGACAGGGCTGGAAACACCATATATTTT TRBJ1-3 . TRBV7-2 TRBD1
CASSSPGRQERYTF TGTGCCAGCAGTTCCCCAGGCAGACAGGAGAGGTACACCTTC TRBJ1-2 . TRBV28 .
CASSLGQGGGYTF TGCGCCAGCAGCTTGGGGCAGGGGGGTGGCTACACCTTC TRBJ1-2 . TRBV5-1 TRBD1
CASSLWGDRGPYEQYF TGTGCCAGCAGTTTATGGGGCGACAGGGGGCCCTACGAGCAGTACTTC TRBJ2-7 . TRBV27 TRBD1
CASSQVATSGRELFF TGCGCCAGCAGCCAAGTGGCAACCTCAGGGCGGGAGCTGTTTTTT TRBJ2-2 . TRBV4-3 .
CASSPGTGGEQYF TGTGCCAGCTCACCCGGGACAGGGGGCGAGCAGTACTTC TRBJ2-7 . TRBV18 TRBD1
CASSLGTGSEGYTF TGTGCCAGCAGCTTGGGGACAGGGTCGGAAGGCTACACCTTC TRBJ1-2 few TRBV5-8 TRBD1
CASTPGTGGGGYTF TGTGCCAGCACCCCCGGGACAGGGGGCGGCGGCTACACCTTC TRBJ1-2 . TRBV5-4 TRBD1
CASSRTGGSYEQYF TGTGCCAGCAGTCGGACAGGGGGTTCCTACGAGCAGTACTTC TRBJ2-7 few TRBV28 TRBD1
CAISGGGRGSSTDTQYF TGTGCCATCAGTGGCGGCGGGAGAGGTTCTAGCACAGATACGCAGTATTTT TRBJ2-3 . TRBV10-3 TRBD2
CASSVDYSYEQYF TGTGCCAGTTCCGTCGACTACTCCTACGAGCAGTACTTC TRBJ2-7 . TRBV7-3 .
CASRFGQGKYF TGTGCCAGCCGATTCGGACAGGGTAAATACTTC TRBJ2-7 . TRBV28 TRBD1
CANQGGEEFF TGTGCTAACCAAGGAGGGGAAGAGTTCTTC TRBJ2-1 . TRBV21-1 .
CASSTSFAIYF TGTGCCAGCAGTACCAGTTTCGCCATATATTTT TRBJ1-3 . TRBV2 .
CASRNRGRSNYGYTF TGTGCCAGCAGAAACAGGGGCCGGAGTAACTATGGCTACACCTTC TRBJ1-2 few TRBV2 TRBD1
CASSALAGVTDTQYF TGTGCCAGCAGCGCCCTAGCGGGAGTTACAGATACGCAGTATTTT TRBJ2-3 . TRBV7-2 TRBD2
CASLMVVYEQYF TGTGCCAGCCTAATGGTGGTCTACGAGCAGTACTTC TRBJ2-7 . TRBV2 .
CASSMPGTSGVNEQYF TGTGCCAGCAGCATGCCCGGGACTAGCGGGGTCAACGAGCAGTACTTC TRBJ2-7 few TRBV5-4 TRBD2
CASSREQTGGQETQYF TGTGCCAGCAGCAGGGAGCAAACGGGGGGGCAAGAGACCCAGTACTTC TRBJ2-5 once TRBV5-4 TRBD2
CASSIARDTSSGNTIYF TGTGCCAGTAGTATAGCCCGGGACACGTCGTCTGGAAACACCATATATTTT TRBJ1-3 . TRBV19 .
CASSPRVGKHYNEQFF TGTGCCAGCAGCCCCAGGGTGGGAAAACACTACAATGAGCAGTTCTTC TRBJ2-1 . TRBV11-2 .
CATSGGVMSETQYF TGTGCCACCTCAGGGGGTGTTATGTCAGAGACCCAGTACTTC TRBJ2-5 . TRBV10-3 TRBD1
CASSSRALPQETQYF TGTGCCAGCAGCTCGCGGGCGCTTCCTCAAGAGACCCAGTACTTC TRBJ2-5 . TRBV5-5 .
CASSLERVSSTDTQYF TGTGCCAGCAGTTTGGAGCGGGTCTCTAGCACAGATACGCAGTATTTT TRBJ2-3 . TRBV28 .
CASSSGTGGIEKLFF TGTGCCAGCAGCTCCGGGACAGGGGGAATTGAAAAACTGTTTTTT TRBJ1-4 . TRBV9 TRBD1
CASSLSTGGGYEQYF TGTGCTAGCAGCTTATCTACAGGGGGGGGATACGAGCAGTACTTC TRBJ2-7 . TRBV7-7 .
CSVGKRDQETQYF TGCAGCGTTGGAAAGCGGGACCAAGAGACCCAGTACTTC TRBJ2-5 . TRBV29-1 .
CASSEAQQGSEKLFF TGTGCCAGCAGTGAAGCGCAACAGGGGAGTGAAAAACTGTTTTTT TRBJ1-4 . TRBV2 TRBD1
CSVRTVQETQYF TGCAGCGTCCGGACAGTCCAAGAGACCCAGTACTTC TRBJ2-5 . TRBV29-1 .
CASSGTSGGVSYNEQFF TGTGCCAGCAGTGGGACTAGCGGGGGAGTATCCTACAATGAGCAGTTCTTC TRBJ2-1 . TRBV2 TRBD2
CASSLVPGQGIYEQYF TGCGCCAGCAGCTTGGTTCCGGGACAGGGGATATACGAGCAGTACTTC TRBJ2-7 . TRBV5-1 TRBD1
CSVVKFPQGSYGYTF TGCAGCGTAGTTAAGTTTCCACAGGGGAGCTATGGCTACACCTTC TRBJ1-2 . TRBV29-1 TRBD1
CASSLGQGNRLREQYF TGCGCCAGCAGCTTGGGCCAGGGTAACCGCTTACGGGAGCAGTACTTC TRBJ2-7 . TRBV5-1 .